This T cell receptor beta chain was captured by sequencing in a study of blood T cell repertoires in COVID-19. About the research overall: The study drew acute and convalescent COVID-19 samples from the United States, Italy and Spain.

TCRdb keeps only in-frame clones here, not all; method: immunoSEQ multiplex PCR. The sample lists about 190,000 clones; nearly 90% were seen once. There are 14 residues in the CDR3. With 7 bases clipped from V and 8 bases from J, the junction kept 11 bases outside the gene matches. The source of this sequence is a man aged 50-59 years with acute or convalescent COVID-19. Sequenced sample: peripheral blood. The rearrangement links TRBV23-1 to TRBJ2-1; 7 nucleotides match TRBD1. TRBV23-1 has ORF status, its function being uncertain. CDR3 sequence reads: CASTLKTGFDEQFF. The CDR3 DNA is TGCGCCAGCACCCTGAAGACAGGGTTCGATGAGCAGTTCTTC.